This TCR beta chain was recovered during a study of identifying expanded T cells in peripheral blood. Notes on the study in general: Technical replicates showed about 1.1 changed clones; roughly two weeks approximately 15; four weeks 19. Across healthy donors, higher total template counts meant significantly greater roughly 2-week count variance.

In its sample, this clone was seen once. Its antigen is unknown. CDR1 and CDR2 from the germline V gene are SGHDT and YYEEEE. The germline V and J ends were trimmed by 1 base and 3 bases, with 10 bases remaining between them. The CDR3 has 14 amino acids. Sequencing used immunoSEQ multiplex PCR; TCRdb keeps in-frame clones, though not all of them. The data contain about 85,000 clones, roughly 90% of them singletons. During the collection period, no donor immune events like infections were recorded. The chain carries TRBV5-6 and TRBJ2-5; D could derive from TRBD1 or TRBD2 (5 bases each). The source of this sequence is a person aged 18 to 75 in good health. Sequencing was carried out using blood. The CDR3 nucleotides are TGTGCCAGCAGCTTGTTCGGGACCGAAGAGACCCAGTACTTC. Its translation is CASSLFGTEETQYF.